The 10 T cell receptor beta chains below all came from one sample that was sequenced in a study of neurological immune-mediated disorders. Via MiXCR, TCRdb re-called the 5' RACE reads, giving one row per CDR3 protein. The data show about 21,000 distinct CDR3 sequences, with less than 8% seen just once and more than 40% held by the top ten. Sequenced material: CD8+ T cells from blood. The source of these receptors is a man younger than 35 in good health.

This clonotype was seen at least ten times. The chain links TRBV12-3 or TRBV12-4 to TRBJ2-1; maybe TRBD2 (6 bases). V was shortened by 6 bases and J by 6 bases, with 21 bases between the two germline ends. The CDR3 has 16 amino acids. The CDR3 region is CASSLGVAVVGNEQFF. CDR3 DNA: TGTGCCAGCAGCCTAGGGGTAGCGGTCGTGGGCAATGAGCAGTTCTTC.

The gene calls are TRBV19 and TRBJ2-7; weak D call: TRBD1 (6 bases). The germline gives CDR1 LNHDA, CDR2 SQIVND (reference sequence). Deletions cut 5 bases from V and 3 bases from J, with 14 bases between. The CDR3 totals 14 residues. The CDR3 DNA follows: TGTGCCAGTAGTTCCGCAGGGGCCGGCTACGAGCAGTACTTC. Translation gives CASSSAGAGYEQYF.

This clonotype was recorded at least ten times. The rearrangement links TRBV29-1 to TRBJ1-1; 7 bases map to TRBD1. This CDR3 has 13 amino acids. Per the germline V gene, CDR1 is SQVTM and CDR2 is ANQGSEA. Trimming at V came to 6 bases and at J to 1 base, leaving 5 bases not matched to a gene. As DNA, the CDR3 is TGCAGCGTCCCCGCAGGGGGGAACACTGAAGCTTTCTTT. Protein: CSVPAGGNTEAFF.

This clonotype has a count of ten or more. V and J are TRBV11-2 and TRBJ2-5, with 7 bases lining up with TRBD1. CDR3 length: 14 residues. The V gene end was trimmed by 3 bases and the J gene end by 3 bases; junction bases not matched to a gene: 4. Germline CDR1 reads SGHAT; CDR2 reads FQNNGV. The CDR3 bases are TGTGCCAGCAGCTTTTGGGGGACAGAAGAGACCCAGTACTTC. It specifies CASSFWGTEETQYF.

This clonotype was seen at least ten times. V and J are TRBV6-2 or TRBV6-3 and TRBJ1-1, with D possibly TRBD1 on 5 matching bases. The CDR3 is 14 residues long. Trimming removed 2 bases at V and 4 bases at J, with 11 bases between. Germline V gives CDR1 MNHEY, CDR2 SVGEGT. CDR3 bases: TGTGCCAGCAGTTACCCGGGGGGAAGCACTGAAGCTTTCTTT. Its protein product is CASSYPGGSTEAFF.

By proportion, this clonotype is large. V is TRBV6-2 or TRBV6-3 and J is TRBJ2-2; tentative D call: TRBD2 (5 bases). Trimming took off 10 bases at V and 4 bases at J, with 16 bases between the two ends. CDR3 size: 14 residues. CDR1 and CDR2 from the germline V gene are MNHEY and SVGEGT. CDR3: CATLDYRGTGELFF. CDR3 nucleotides: TGTGCCACCCTAGACTACAGAGGCACCGGGGAGCTGTTTTTT.

The chain carries TRBV28 and TRBJ2-2; D gene ambiguous. CDR3 length: 14 residues. V lost 4 bases, J lost 7 bases, and 13 bases lay in between. CDR1 and CDR2 from the germline V gene are MDHEN and SYDVKM. CDR3 nucleotides: TGTGCCAGCAGTTCCCCAGATTGGAACGGGGAGCTGTTTTTT. Amino acid sequence: CASSSPDWNGELFF.

This clonotype has a count of ten or more. The chain combines TRBV12-3 or TRBV12-4 with TRBJ2-3, with 8 bases matching TRBD1. The V and J ends lost 3 bases and 7 bases, in that order; junction bases with no gene match: 6. This CDR3 is built from 14 residues. DNA of the CDR3: TGTGCCAGCAGTTTGCGACAGGGGACAAATACGCAGTATTTT. The encoded protein is CASSLRQGTNTQYF.

Many counts were recorded for this clonotype. The V and J genes are TRBV5-6 and TRBJ1-5, with D maybe TRBD1 (5 bases). The V end lost 2 bases, the J end lost 2 bases, and 11 bases lay between the germline ends. Germline-derived CDR1 and CDR2 are SGHDT and YYEEEE. CDR3 length: 15 residues. CDR3 nucleotides: TGTGCCAGCAGCTTTTGGGGGGACGGCAATCAGCCCCAGCATTTT. It codes for CASSFWGDGNQPQHF. Looking up the rest from reference TRBV5-6 and TRBJ1-5 gives the full variable domain: DAGVTQSPTHLIKTRGQQVTLRCSPKSGHDTVSWYQQALGQGPQFIFQYYEEEERQRGNFPDRFSGHQFPNYSSELNVNALLLGDSALYLCASSFWGDGNQPQHFGDGTRLSIL.

The chain carries TRBV19 and TRBJ2-1, with 10 bases identical to TRBD1. Looked up from germline, CDR1 is LNHDA and CDR2 is SQIVND (reference sequence). The CDR3 runs to 13 residues. J lost 7 bases, V lost 10 bases, and 7 bases had no gene match. The CDR3 is CATRQGAGNEQFF. CDR3 sequence (DNA): TGTGCCACGCGACAGGGGGCCGGGAATGAGCAGTTCTTC. Complete variable domain (other parts from reference TRBV19 and TRBJ2-1): DGGITQSPKYLFRKEGQNVTLSCEQNLNHDAMYWYRQDPGQGLRLIYYSQIVNDFQKGDIAEGYSVSREKKESFPLTVTSAQKNPTAFYLCATRQGAGNEQFFGPGTRLTVL.